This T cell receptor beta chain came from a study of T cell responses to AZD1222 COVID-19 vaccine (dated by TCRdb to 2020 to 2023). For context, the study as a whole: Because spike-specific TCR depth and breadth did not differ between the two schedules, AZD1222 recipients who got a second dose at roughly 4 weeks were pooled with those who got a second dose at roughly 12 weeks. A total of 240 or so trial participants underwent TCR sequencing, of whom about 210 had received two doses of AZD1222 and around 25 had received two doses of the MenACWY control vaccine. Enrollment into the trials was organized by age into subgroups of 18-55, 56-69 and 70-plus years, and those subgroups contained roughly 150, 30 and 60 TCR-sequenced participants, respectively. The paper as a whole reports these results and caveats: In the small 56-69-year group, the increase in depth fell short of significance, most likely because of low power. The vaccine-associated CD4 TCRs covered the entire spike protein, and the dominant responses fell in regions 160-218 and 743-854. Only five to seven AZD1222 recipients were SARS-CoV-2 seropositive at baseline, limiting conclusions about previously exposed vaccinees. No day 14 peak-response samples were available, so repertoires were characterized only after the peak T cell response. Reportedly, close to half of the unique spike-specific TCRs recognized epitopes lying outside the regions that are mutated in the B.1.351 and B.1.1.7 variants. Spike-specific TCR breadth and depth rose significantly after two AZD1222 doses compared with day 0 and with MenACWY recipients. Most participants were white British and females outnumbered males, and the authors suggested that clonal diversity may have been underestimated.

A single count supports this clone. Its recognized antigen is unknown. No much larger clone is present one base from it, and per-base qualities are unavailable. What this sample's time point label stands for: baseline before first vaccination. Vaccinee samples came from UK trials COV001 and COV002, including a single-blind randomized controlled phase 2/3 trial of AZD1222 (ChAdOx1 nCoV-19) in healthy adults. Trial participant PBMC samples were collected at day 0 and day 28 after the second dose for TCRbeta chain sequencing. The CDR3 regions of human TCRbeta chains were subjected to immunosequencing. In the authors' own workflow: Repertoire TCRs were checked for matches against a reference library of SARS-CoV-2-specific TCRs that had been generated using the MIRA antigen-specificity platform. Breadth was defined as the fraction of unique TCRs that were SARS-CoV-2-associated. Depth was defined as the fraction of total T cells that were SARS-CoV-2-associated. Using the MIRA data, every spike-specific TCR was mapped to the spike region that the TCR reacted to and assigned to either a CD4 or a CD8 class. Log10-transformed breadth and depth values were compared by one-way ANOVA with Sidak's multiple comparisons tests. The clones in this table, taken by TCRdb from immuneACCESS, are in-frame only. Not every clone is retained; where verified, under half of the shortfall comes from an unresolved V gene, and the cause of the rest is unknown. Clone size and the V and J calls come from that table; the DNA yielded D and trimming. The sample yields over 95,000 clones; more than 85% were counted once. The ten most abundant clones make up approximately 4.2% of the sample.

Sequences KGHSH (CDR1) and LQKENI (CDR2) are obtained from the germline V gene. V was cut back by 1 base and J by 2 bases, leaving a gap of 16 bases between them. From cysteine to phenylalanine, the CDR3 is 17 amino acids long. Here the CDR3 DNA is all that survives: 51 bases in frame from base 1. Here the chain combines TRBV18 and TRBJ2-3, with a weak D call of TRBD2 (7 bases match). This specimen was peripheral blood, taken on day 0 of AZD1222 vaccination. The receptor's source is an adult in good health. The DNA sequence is TGTGCCAGCTCACCACTTGGGGCGGGGGCCCCCACAGATACGCAGTATTTT. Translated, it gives CASSPLGAGAPTDTQYF.